This record covers a single TCR beta chain. Assay: immunoSEQ multiplex PCR; the TCRdb copy retains only in-frame clones and omits some. The table has more than 25,000 clones, about 80% seen once. V was shortened by 0 bases and J by 4 bases, with 4 bases between the two germline ends. The CDR3 extends over 13 amino acids. Germline values: CDR1 SGHNT, CDR2 YYREEE (reference sequence). Stated time point: after neoadjuvant nivolumab, at surgical resection. Cohort: HPV-negative, locally advanced oral cavity squamous cell carcinoma patients. Analysis of PBMCs was direct, with no culture step. This sample is drawn from a study of neoadjuvant anti-PD-1 for oral cavity cancer. Turning to the study itself: Around day 43, patients without progression received a fourth nivolumab dose before surgery.

V gene TRBV5-4 combines with J gene TRBJ2-2, with D unresolved. The sample here was PBMCs, taken after nivolumab (anti-PD-1) treatment. This TCR was sampled from a person between 35 and 79 years old with oral cavity squamous cell carcinoma. The CDR3 region is CASSLDLTGELFF. In DNA form, the CDR3 reads TGTGCCAGCAGCTTGGACCTCACCGGGGAGCTGTTTTTT.